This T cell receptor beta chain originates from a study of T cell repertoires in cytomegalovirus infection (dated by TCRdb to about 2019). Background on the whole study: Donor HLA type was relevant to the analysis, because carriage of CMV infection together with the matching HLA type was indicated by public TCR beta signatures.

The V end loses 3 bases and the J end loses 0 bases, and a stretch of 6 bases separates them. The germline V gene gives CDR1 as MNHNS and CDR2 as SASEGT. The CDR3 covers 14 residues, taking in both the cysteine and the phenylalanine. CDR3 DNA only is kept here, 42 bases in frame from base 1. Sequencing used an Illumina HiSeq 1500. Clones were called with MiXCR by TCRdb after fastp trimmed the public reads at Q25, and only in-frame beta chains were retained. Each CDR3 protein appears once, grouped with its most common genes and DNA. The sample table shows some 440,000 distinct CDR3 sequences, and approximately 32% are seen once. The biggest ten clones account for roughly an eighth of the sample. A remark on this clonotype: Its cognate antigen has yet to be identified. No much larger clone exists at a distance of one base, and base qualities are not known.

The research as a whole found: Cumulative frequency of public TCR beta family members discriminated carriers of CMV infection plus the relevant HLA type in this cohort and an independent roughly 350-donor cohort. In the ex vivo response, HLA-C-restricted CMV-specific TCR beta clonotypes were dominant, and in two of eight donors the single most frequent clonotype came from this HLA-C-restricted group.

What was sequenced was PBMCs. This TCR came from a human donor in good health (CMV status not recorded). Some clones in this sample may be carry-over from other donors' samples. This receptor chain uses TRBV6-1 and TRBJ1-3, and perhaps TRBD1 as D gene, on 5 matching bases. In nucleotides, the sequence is TGTGCCAGCAGTGATGGGGGCTCTGGAAACACCATATATTTT. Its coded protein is CASSDGGSGNTIYF.